Below, 16 T cell receptor beta chains from the same sample are listed, as sequenced in a study of read filtering for tumor transcriptome and immune sequencing. The library was built from roughly 400 ng RNA with molecular barcoded adaptors for alpha/delta and beta/gamma chains. TCRdb analysed the reads with MiXCR anew, one entry per CDR3 protein. The table has 100,000 to 150,000 distinct CDR3 sequences, roughly 13% seen once; the top ten hold more than 9.5%. Sequences were obtained from a population of CD138-negative cells sorted from bone marrow. Source of these receptors: a donor at least 40 years old with multiple myeloma.

The table lists this clonotype with many counts. This chain joins TRBV19 and TRBJ2-1; 7 bases fit TRBD2. The junction had 15 bases not matched to a gene; V was cut back by 9 bases and J by 7 bases. This CDR3 spans 15 amino acids. Germline loops: CDR1 LNHDA, CDR2 SQIVND (reference sequence). The CDR3 DNA is TGTGCCAGCCGCAAAAGGACTAGTACTCCAAATGAGCAGTTCTTC. Translated, it gives CASRKRTSTPNEQFF.

The chain is built from TRBV20-1 and TRBJ2-7; possibly TRBD1 or TRBD2 for D (5 bases each). CDR1 is DFQATT and CDR2 is SNEGSKA in the germline V gene (reference sequence). The CDR3 consists of 14 residues. V lost 4 bases to trimming and J lost 6 bases, with 19 bases between them. Written as DNA, the CDR3 is TGCAGTGCTATTAAAGACGGGGCCCGGTGCGAGCAGTACTTC. This sequence encodes CSAIKDGARCEQYF.

This clonotype was seen ten or more times. The rearrangement links TRBV9 to TRBJ1-5, with D maybe TRBD1 (5 bases). The CDR3 is 14 amino acids. Germline CDR1 SGDLS, CDR2 YYNGEE. V lost 3 bases to trimming and J lost 1 base, with 8 bases between them. CDR3 region: CASSEGPSNQPQHF. CDR3 sequence (DNA): TGTGCCAGCAGCGAGGGACCAAGCAATCAGCCCCAGCATTTT.

This clonotype appeared many times. The chain recombines TRBV6-5 with TRBJ1-2, with a weak D call TRBD1 (5 bases). Germline CDR1 is MNHEY and CDR2 is SVGAGI. V was trimmed by 0 bases and J by 0 bases, leaving 20 bases between them. This CDR3 comprises 19 residues. CDR3 bases: TGTGCCAGCAGTTACTCGACGCTCCGGGGCAGCGGAGCTAACTATGGCTACACCTTC. Encoded protein: CASSYSTLRGSGANYGYTF.

V is TRBV5-4 and J is TRBJ2-7, with D maybe TRBD1 (5 bases). The ends were cut back, 6 bases at V and 5 bases at J, with 18 bases in the middle. The CDR3 has 14 amino acids. Germline V gives CDR1 SGHNT, CDR2 YYREEE (reference sequence). DNA for the CDR3: TGTGCCAGCACCCCCCTAGGGGCTTTCGACGAGCAGTACTTC. Protein product: CASTPLGAFDEQYF. The full variable domain, completed using reference TRBV5-4 and TRBJ2-7, is ETGVTQSPTHLIKTRGQQVTLRCSSQSGHNTVSWYQQALGQGPQFIFQYYREEENGRGNFPPRFSGLQFPNYSSELNVNALELDDSALYLCASTPLGAFDEQYFGPGTRLTVT.

As to this clonotype: It may be a read error: a sequence one base away is much more abundant. V is TRBV19 and J is TRBJ2-7; 8 bases line up with TRBD2. V was pared by 2 bases and J by 3 bases, with 12 bases of the junction left unmatched. Germline V lookup: CDR1 LNHDA, CDR2 SQIVND (reference sequence). The CDR3 extends over 17 amino acids. The CDR3 DNA follows: TGTGCCAGTAGTATAAAACCCCCGGGACTAGGGTACTACGAGCAGTACTTC. Residues: CASSIKPPGLGYYEQYF.

The sample holds many counts of this clonotype. The chain has TRBV7-2 and TRBJ2-1; D ambiguous. V was shortened by 5 bases and J by 2 bases, with 10 bases between the two germline ends. CDR3 length: 14 amino acids. CDR1 is SGHTA, CDR2 FQGNSA, per germline. In nucleotides, the CDR3 is TGTGCCAGCAGCCTCCCCCCTCCCTACAATGAGCAGTTCTTC. Encoded protein: CASSLPPPYNEQFF.

This clonotype was counted many times. The chain joins TRBV7-8 to TRBJ2-1; D is uncertain. Germline V CDR1 and CDR2: SGHVS, FQNEAQ. This CDR3 has 13 residues. V was shortened by 2 bases and J by 9 bases, with 11 bases between the two germline ends. The CDR3 bases are TGTGCCAGCAGCTTAAGTAGGTTAACTGAGCAGTTCTTC. This encodes CASSLSRLTEQFF.

On this clonotype itself: A much larger clone sits a single nucleotide away, making a read error possible. The CDR3 sequence is CACSKAGEQYF. CDR3 DNA: TGTGCCTGCAGCAAGGCAGGCGAGCAGTACTTC. The V and J genes are TRBV6-1 and TRBJ2-7; D is unresolved. This CDR3 has 11 amino acids. Looked up from germline, CDR1 is MNHNS and CDR2 is SASEGT.

This clonotype was found a few times. The V and J genes are TRBV9 and TRBJ2-1; 11 nucleotides match TRBD2. J was trimmed by 10 bases and V by 4 bases; bases with no gene match: 4. CDR3 length equals 13 residues. Germline loops: CDR1 SGDLS, CDR2 YYNGEE. CDR3 in amino acids: CASSPPSGGEQFF. Here the CDR3 DNA reads TGTGCCAGCAGCCCCCCTAGCGGGGGGGAGCAGTTCTTC.

This clonotype showed up many times. The V call is TRBV20-1, the J call TRBJ2-1, with D perhaps TRBD1 (6 bases). The ends were cut back, 6 bases at V and 5 bases at J, with 11 bases in the middle. Germline V CDR1 and CDR2: DFQATT, SNEGSKA (reference sequence). This CDR3 spans 12 amino acids. CDR3 sequence: CSALTGNNEQFF. In DNA, the CDR3 is TGCAGTGCGTTGACAGGCAACAATGAGCAGTTCTTC.

The table lists this clonotype with a few counts. The chain joins TRBV5-1 to TRBJ1-4; D is undetermined. The germline V and J ends were trimmed by 2 bases and 12 bases, with 17 bases remaining between them. Germline CDR1 is SGHRS and CDR2 is YFSETQ. This CDR3 region has 14 residues. The CDR3 DNA reads as TGCGCCAGCAGCTTCTTCGGGATAGGCGAAGAACTGTTTTTT. Its protein product is CASSFFGIGEELFF.

The chain is built from TRBV11-1 and TRBJ1-1; D gene uncertain. Germline CDR1 SGHAT, CDR2 FQDESV (reference sequence). This CDR3 has 15 residues. Trimming cost V 1 base and J 0 bases, with 9 bases left between them. This CDR3 reads CASSLGLRLNTEAFF. The CDR3 DNA reads as TGTGCCAGCAGCTTAGGTCTCAGGCTGAACACTGAAGCTTTCTTT.

Concerning this clonotype: One base away lies a much larger clone, so this may be a sequencing read error. The chain carries TRBV5-1 and TRBJ2-1; 10 positions match TRBD2. Germline CDR1 is SGHRS and CDR2 is YFSETQ. This CDR3 has 16 residues. CDR3 amino acids: CASSLAPGLAFNGQFF. The CDR3 DNA reads TGCGCCAGCAGCTTGGCCCCGGGACTAGCGTTCAATGGGCAGTTCTTC.

Concerning this clonotype itself: Germline is not matched at one junction end, which may reflect a read error. The genes are TRBV6-6 and TRBJ1-1; D unresolved. Germline V gene lookup returns CDR1 MNHNY and CDR2 SVGAGI (reference sequence). This CDR3 has 15 residues. CDR3 in DNA: TGTGCCTGCAGTTACTCCCGGACTGTGAACACTGAAGCTTTCTTT. Amino acid sequence: CACSYSRTVNTEAFF.

With respect to this clonotype: This may stem from a read error, because a much larger clone lies one nucleotide away. Likely a read error: the CDR3 ends without its conserved phenylalanine or tryptophan. The V gene is TRBV9, the J gene TRBJ1-1, with D possibly TRBD1 on 6 matching bases. The ends were cut back, 4 bases at V and 1 base at J, with 17 bases in the middle. The CDR3 runs 16 residues. The germline gives CDR1 SGDLS, CDR2 YYNGEE. DNA for the CDR3: TGTGCCAGCAGCCCGGGGGGCGCTGGGCGGAACACTGAAGCTTTCTCT. The encoded protein is CASSPGGAGRNTEAFS.